This TCR beta chain was profiled in a study of CXCR3-negative and CXCR3-positive naive CD8 T cells. On this clonotype itself: Its target is unknown.

Germline lookup yields CDR1 DFQATT and CDR2 SNEGSKA (reference sequence). This CDR3 is 11 amino acids long. Findings of the study overall: Each naive subset displayed comparably high diversity, whereas memory CD8+ cells displayed much lower diversity. The study found more hydrophobic TRB CDR3s in CXCR3-positive naive cells than in CXCR3-negative naive cells.

All TRB cDNA libraries came from 5' RACE performed with UMI labels. TCRdb re-called the 5' RACE reads; one entry per CDR3 protein, DNA not given. The listing contains some 130,000 distinct CDR3 sequences. The sequencing input was naive CXCR3- CD8+ T cells from blood. The subset here: CD45RO-CCR7+CD27+CD95- naive CD8+ T cells lacking CXCR3 (TNR3-). The sequence was collected from a human donor in good health. Some clones in this sample may be carry-over from other donors' samples. This rearrangement joins TRBV20-1 to TRBJ1-2. The CDR3 sequence is CSATWDNGYTF.